Presented here are 12 T cell receptor beta chains from one specimen sequenced in a study of T cell clonality in common variable immunodeficiency. Using immunoSEQ multiplex PCR, the repertoire was profiled, and TCRdb retains in-frame clones only, with some absent. The sample shows tens of thousands of clones, no singletons; the ten largest hold 9.5%. Material: peripheral blood mononuclear cells. The origin of the receptors is a person aged 18-69 years in good health.

This clone occurred many times. Read coverage stops 3 residues before the CDR3 terminus; the germline J gene supplies the remainder. The chain joins TRBV7-8 to TRBJ2-7, with D maybe TRBD2 (5 bases). Trimming stripped 1 base from V and 5 bases from J, with 18 bases between. In germline, CDR1 is SGHVS, CDR2 FQNEAQ. This CDR3 has 16 amino acids. The CDR3 loop reads CASSLGVRVPPHEQYF. The CDR3 bases that were read are TGTGCCAGCAGCTTAGGCGTGAGGGTCCCCCCTCACGAG.

Ten or more counts support this clone. The sequence runs out 3 residues before the end of the CDR3; the remainder is reconstructed from the germline J gene. This chain joins TRBV10-3 and TRBJ1-2; the D is unclear. Germline CDR1 is ENHRY and CDR2 is SYGVKD. V lost 3 bases and J lost 6, with 8 bases in between. The CDR3 has 12 amino acids. The CDR3 DNA, read in part, is TGTGCCATCAGTGACTACGGGGATGGC. It encodes CAISDYGDG. The full CDR3 reads CAISDYGDGYTF.

This clone was counted at least ten times. Read data end 3 residues before the CDR3 end; the end is taken from the germline J gene. The chain recombines TRBV20-1 with TRBJ1-1; 7 positions agree with TRBD1. This CDR3 region has 14 residues. Germline CDR1 is DFQATT and CDR2 is SNEGSKA (reference sequence). The trim removed 5 bases at V and 2 bases at J, leaving 8 bases unmatched. CDR3 DNA, as far as it was read: TGCAGTGCTTTGAGACAGGGTGGCAACACTGAA. This codes for CSALRQGGNTE. The CDR3 reads in full as CSALRQGGNTEAFF.

This clone has ten or more counts. The read terminates 3 residues before the CDR3 end, so the remaining end is supplied by the germline J gene. V usage is TRBV7-9 and J usage is TRBJ2-3; D remains ambiguous. This CDR3 is built from 12 residues. CDR1 and CDR2 (germline): SEHNR, FQNEAQ (reference sequence). V was trimmed by 3 bases and J by 4 bases, leaving 5 bases between them. Here the CDR3 reads CASSFGPDTQYF. The part of the CDR3 DNA that was read is TGTGCCAGCAGCTTCGGTCCAGATACG.

This clone showed up many times. The CDR3 end lies 3 residues beyond the end of the read and is filled in from the germline J gene. This CDR3 is also generated by other DNA sequences in the sample. The V call is TRBV18, the J call TRBJ2-3, with 11 bases lining up with TRBD2. CDR1 and CDR2 (germline): KGHSH, LQKENI. The CDR3 runs 15 residues. V trimming: 4 bases; J trimming: 1 base; junction bases outside the gene matches: 1. The chain's CDR3 is CASSLTSGGTDTQYF. The part of the CDR3 DNA that was read is TGTGCCAGCTCACTGACTAGCGGGGGCACAGATACG.

This clone was counted ten times or more. The read finishes 3 residues shy of the CDR3 end, and the germline J gene is used to complete it. This chain uses TRBV18 with TRBJ1-3, with TRBD1 matching 7 bases. Trimming cost V 3 bases and J 0 bases; bases outside gene matches: 2. The CDR3 is made up of 15 amino acids. Looked up from germline, CDR1 is KGHSH and CDR2 is LQKENI. The CDR3 sequence is CASSPPGGSGNTIYF. The CDR3 bases that were read are TGTGCCAGCTCACCTCCAGGGGGCTCTGGAAACACC.

This clone was counted ten times or more. The CDR3 goes on 3 residues after the read ends, and that part is filled in from the germline J gene. This chain uses TRBV30 with TRBJ2-5; D may be TRBD1 (6 bases). The V gene's germline CDR1 is GTSNPN and CDR2 SVGIG (reference sequence). Trimming stripped 5 bases from V and 5 bases from J, with 15 bases between. This CDR3 contains 13 residues. CDR3 sequence: CAWRTTGQETQYF. The DNA read from the CDR3 is TGTGCCTGGCGAACAACAGGGCAGGAGACC.

This clone was seen at least ten times. The read falls 3 residues short of the CDR3 end, and the missing part is taken from the germline J gene. V and J are TRBV18 and TRBJ2-3, with a possible D match to TRBD2 (6 bases). Germline CDR1 reads KGHSH; CDR2 reads LQKENI. CDR3 length: 16 amino acids. V shed 3 bases and J shed 1 base, with 14 bases lying between them. The CDR3 loop reads CASSPVTSSGTDTQYF. CDR3 bases read: TGTGCCAGCTCACCTGTAACCTCTAGCGGCACAGATACG. Full variable domain (remainder filled in from reference TRBV18 and TRBJ2-3): NAGVMQNPRHLVRRRGQEARLRCSPMKGHSHVYWYRQLPEEGLKFMVYLQKENIIDESGMPKERFSAEFPKEGPSILRIQQVVRGDSAAYFCASSPVTSSGTDTQYFGPGTRLTVL.

This clone was observed many times. The CDR3 is cut off 3 residues early in the read; its end comes from the germline J gene. This sequence joins TRBV24-1 and TRBJ2-1, with a weak D call TRBD1 (5 bases). The V end was cut by 0 bases, the J end by 4 bases, with 9 bases between. This CDR3 is 15 amino acids long. The germline gives CDR1 KGHDR, CDR2 SFDVKD. The CDR3 region is CATSDLAQGYNEQFF. CDR3 DNA (partial): TGTGCCACCAGTGATTTGGCCCAGGGATACAATGAG.

There are many counts of this clone. Incomplete CDR3 DNA: TGTGCCAGCAGCTCTACTAGCGGGGCCTACAATGAG. This sequence encodes CASSSTSGAYNE. The entire CDR3 is CASSSTSGAYNEQFF. This chain connects TRBV7-3 to TRBJ2-1; the match to TRBD2 covers 10 bases. The read comes to an end 3 residues before the CDR3 does, leaving the germline J gene to fill in the end. Germline CDR1 SGHTA, CDR2 FQGTGA. This CDR3 spans 15 amino acids. V shed 4 bases and J 2 bases; nucleotides not matched to a gene: 2.

This clone was detected ten times or more. The sequenced fragment ends 3 residues before the CDR3 boundary, so the rest is inferred from the germline J gene. This chain connects TRBV5-1 to TRBJ2-7, with 9 bases matching TRBD2. The CDR3 is made up of 14 amino acids. V was clipped by 4 bases and J by 2 bases; unmatched bases: 4. Germline CDR1 reads SGHRS; CDR2 reads YFSETQ. The CDR3 protein is CASSRTSATYEQYF. CDR3 bases read: TGCGCCAGCAGCCGGACTAGCGCCACCTACGAG.

This clone was seen at least ten times. The read ends 3 residues shy of where the CDR3 ends; the end is completed using the germline J gene. The chain uses TRBV12-3 or TRBV12-4 and TRBJ1-2; TRBD1 might be the D (5 bases). V lost 5 bases, J lost 1 base, and 14 bases lay in between. The CDR3 has 15 amino acids. CDR3 in amino acids: CASSPDSVGNYGYTF. The sequenced part of the CDR3 DNA is TGTGCCAGCAGTCCCGACAGCGTTGGTAACTATGGC.